A selection of T cell receptor beta chains follows, all from one sample in a study of cytomegalovirus exposure and HLA in healthy donors. The assay was immunoSEQ multiplex PCR, and TCRdb's table has in-frame clones only and misses some. This sample has tens of thousands of clones, with 86% found just once. The sequencing sample was made of PBMCs. The receptors here all came from a woman aged 35 to 49 in good health and CMV-seropositive. Both conserved end residues are part of each CDR3. A D gene is named only where the DNA matches it firmly. Part of the rows lack a size; the others show once, few, many or a class for expanded clones.

D gene,V gene,J gene,clone size,CDR3 protein,CDR3 DNA
-,TRBV27,TRBJ2-1,-,CASSSPGSTLFF,TGTGCCAGCAGTTCCCCTGGTAGCACACTGTTCTTC
TRBD1,TRBV18,TRBJ2-7,once,CASSPFGTGGTTRVNEQYF,TGTGCCAGCTCACCATTCGGGACAGGGGGTACTACTAGAGTCAACGAGCAGTACTTC
-,TRBV6-5,TRBJ1-1,few,CASSARMNTEAFF,TGTGCCAGCAGTGCGCGGATGAACACTGAAGCTTTCTTT
TRBD1,TRBV2,TRBJ1-4,-,CASSEATGYSGADEKLFF,TGTGCCAGCAGTGAGGCGACAGGGTATTCGGGAGCGGATGAAAAACTGTTTTTT
TRBD1,TRBV6-5,TRBJ2-2,-,CASSDRDTGELFF,TGTGCCAGCAGCGACAGGGACACCGGGGAGCTGTTTTTT
-,TRBV27,TRBJ1-3,-,CASSLVSGNTIYF,TGTGCCAGCAGTTTAGTGAGTGGAAACACCATATATTTT
-,TRBV4-3,TRBJ2-1,-,CASSQGGGVLNEQFF,TGCGCCAGCAGCCAAGGCGGGGGCGTGCTCAATGAGCAGTTCTTC
TRBD1,TRBV15,TRBJ1-2,-,CATSRVLTGVRKGYTF,TGTGCCACCAGCAGGGTACTTACAGGGGTCCGCAAGGGCTACACCTTC
TRBD2,TRBV11-2,TRBJ2-5,-,CASSTRTSGGGTQYF,TGTGCCAGCAGCACCAGGACTAGCGGGGGGGGGACCCAGTACTTC
TRBD1,TRBV29-1,TRBJ2-3,-,CSGEGQGGDTQYF,TGCAGCGGGGAGGGACAGGGGGGAGATACGCAGTATTTT
TRBD2,TRBV7-2,TRBJ2-5,-,CASSLGLAGGLVDF,TGTGCCAGCAGCTTAGGACTAGCGGGGGGGCTAGTGGACTTC
-,TRBV6-6,TRBJ1-1,-,CASSYTRVNTEAFF,TGTGCCAGCAGTTACACCCGGGTGAACACTGAAGCTTTCTTT
TRBD1,TRBV4-3,TRBJ1-6,-,CASSDRPGQGAWVSPLHF,TGCGCCAGCAGCGACCGTCCCGGGCAGGGGGCTTGGGTTTCACCCCTCCACTTT
TRBD1,TRBV13,TRBJ2-7,-,CASSPPTGTGRYEQYF,TGTGCCAGCAGCCCACCGACAGGGACCGGTCGGTACGAGCAGTACTTC
TRBD1,TRBV18,TRBJ2-3,-,CASSLRTGVTDTQYF,TGTGCCAGCTCACTCCGGACAGGGGTCACAGATACGCAGTATTTT
-,TRBV7-2,TRBJ2-6,once,CASSSVFTGANVLTF,TGTGCCAGCAGTTCGGTCTTCACTGGGGCCAACGTCCTGACTTTC
TRBD1,TRBV7-6,TRBJ1-6,once,CASSSGQGSPLHF,TGTGCCAGCAGCTCCGGACAGGGCTCACCCCTCCACTTT
-,TRBV27,TRBJ2-3,-,CASIYGGTDTQYF,TGTGCCAGCATCTACGGGGGCACAGATACGCAGTATTTT
TRBD1,TRBV9,TRBJ2-1,-,CASSLRQGPYNEQFF,TGTGCCAGCAGCTTGCGACAGGGACCCTACAATGAGCAGTTCTTC
TRBD2,TRBV19,TRBJ2-3,-,CASSISSGGIITDTQYF,TGTGCCAGTAGTATTTCCAGCGGGGGTATAATCACAGATACGCAGTATTTT
-,TRBV7-2,TRBJ2-1,-,CASSSLYRGNEQFF,TGTGCCAGCAGCTCCCTATATCGCGGCAATGAGCAGTTCTTC
-,TRBV7-2,TRBJ1-3,-,CASSLVGGSSGNTIYF,TGTGCCAGCAGCTTAGTGGGGGGGAGCTCTGGAAACACCATATATTTT
TRBD1,TRBV18,TRBJ1-2,-,CASSLGTGADYGYTF,TGTGCCAGCTCACTCGGGACAGGGGCTGACTATGGCTACACCTTC